These T cell receptor beta chains were read from a single sample in a study of T cells in narcolepsy. Using immunoSEQ multiplex PCR, the repertoire was profiled, and TCRdb retains in-frame clones only, with some absent. The profile shows 30,000 to 35,000 clones, 80% of them singletons. Sequenced sample: memory (CD45RA-) CD4+ T cells from blood. Source of these receptors: a human donor in good health. The CDR3 runs from the conserved cysteine through the conserved F or W. Each record gives: CDR3 protein, J gene, D gene, V gene. D genes are given only for firm matches.

CDR3 protein: CASSPPGDRAKNIQYF; J gene: TRBJ2-4; D gene: .; V gene: TRBV18
CDR3 protein: CAGQGLVMNTEAFF; J gene: TRBJ1-1; D gene: TRBD1; V gene: TRBV6-5
CDR3 protein: CASSPPRSGPRSYNEQFF; J gene: TRBJ2-1; D gene: .; V gene: TRBV18
CDR3 protein: CASSFGPGETQYF; J gene: TRBJ2-5; D gene: .; V gene: TRBV7-8
CDR3 protein: CASSPPGRPGGNEQFF; J gene: TRBJ2-1; D gene: .; V gene: TRBV19
CDR3 protein: CASSRLADTSTDTQYF; J gene: TRBJ2-3; D gene: .; V gene: TRBV4-1
CDR3 protein: CASSLLGGSGSDEQYF; J gene: TRBJ2-7; D gene: TRBD2; V gene: TRBV28
CDR3 protein: CASSPPITGELFF; J gene: TRBJ2-2; D gene: .; V gene: TRBV18
CDR3 protein: CASQGGGPTYNTDTQYF; J gene: TRBJ2-3; D gene: .; V gene: TRBV11-2
CDR3 protein: CASSSGPWGTGELFF; J gene: TRBJ2-2; D gene: .; V gene: TRBV5-4
CDR3 protein: CASSSTGGSNSPLHF; J gene: TRBJ1-6; D gene: TRBD1; V gene: TRBV5-1
CDR3 protein: CASGLGGAESEKLFF; J gene: TRBJ1-4; D gene: TRBD1; V gene: TRBV6-6
CDR3 protein: CASSSKVSYNEQFF; J gene: TRBJ2-1; D gene: .; V gene: TRBV7-9
CDR3 protein: CASSLEGQPNGYTF; J gene: TRBJ1-2; D gene: TRBD1; V gene: TRBV5-1
CDR3 protein: CASSLGQHSNQPQHF; J gene: TRBJ1-5; D gene: .; V gene: TRBV5-8
CDR3 protein: CASSDPDRAGNTIYF; J gene: TRBJ1-3; D gene: TRBD1; V gene: TRBV6-1
CDR3 protein: CASSSSRGNNEQFF; J gene: TRBJ2-1; D gene: .; V gene: TRBV5-4
CDR3 protein: CASSFGEAGVSPLHF; J gene: TRBJ1-6; D gene: .; V gene: TRBV7-8
CDR3 protein: CASRSRVLNTEAFF; J gene: TRBJ1-1; D gene: .; V gene: TRBV27
CDR3 protein: CASRTRQGDTGELFF; J gene: TRBJ2-2; D gene: .; V gene: TRBV6-6
CDR3 protein: CASSYSMLDKSYEQYF; J gene: TRBJ2-7; D gene: .; V gene: TRBV6-6
CDR3 protein: CASVALETQYF; J gene: TRBJ2-5; D gene: .; V gene: TRBV2
CDR3 protein: CASSLDQREFDEQFF; J gene: TRBJ2-1; D gene: TRBD2; V gene: TRBV5-1
CDR3 protein: CASSVTGEDSPLHF; J gene: TRBJ1-6; D gene: TRBD1; V gene: TRBV9
CDR3 protein: CASSYSLAGTNEKLFF; J gene: TRBJ1-4; D gene: .; V gene: TRBV6-5
CDR3 protein: CASSLATETQYF; J gene: TRBJ2-5; D gene: .; V gene: TRBV28
CDR3 protein: CASSLYQAGRMENIQYF; J gene: TRBJ2-4; D gene: .; V gene: TRBV5-1
CDR3 protein: CSVDSTGYGYTF; J gene: TRBJ1-2; D gene: .; V gene: TRBV29-1
CDR3 protein: CASSPWRALPVGYGYTF; J gene: TRBJ1-2; D gene: .; V gene: TRBV19
CDR3 protein: CSADVYGDYTF; J gene: TRBJ1-2; D gene: .; V gene: TRBV20-1
CDR3 protein: CASSLAGGLEQYF; J gene: TRBJ2-7; D gene: TRBD2; V gene: TRBV28
CDR3 protein: CASRKGRNTGELFF; J gene: TRBJ2-2; D gene: .; V gene: TRBV28
CDR3 protein: CASSLPSGQGRYTEAFF; J gene: TRBJ1-1; D gene: TRBD1; V gene: TRBV4-2
CDR3 protein: CASSYRGHGYTF; J gene: TRBJ1-2; D gene: TRBD1; V gene: TRBV6-5
CDR3 protein: CASSSTGTGLVDTQYF; J gene: TRBJ2-3; D gene: TRBD1; V gene: TRBV11-2
CDR3 protein: CASSSFPRDTEAFF; J gene: TRBJ1-1; D gene: .; V gene: TRBV5-4
CDR3 protein: CASSLARQGFYGYTF; J gene: TRBJ1-2; D gene: TRBD1; V gene: TRBV7-2
CDR3 protein: CASSSRTGRSYEQYF; J gene: TRBJ2-7; D gene: TRBD1; V gene: TRBV7-9
CDR3 protein: CAWRDRGSQPQHF; J gene: TRBJ1-5; D gene: TRBD1; V gene: TRBV30
CDR3 protein: CAISSPGLLYEQYF; J gene: TRBJ2-7; D gene: .; V gene: TRBV10-3
CDR3 protein: CASSQGANTEAFF; J gene: TRBJ1-1; D gene: TRBD1; V gene: TRBV18
CDR3 protein: CASSLVGTDRTDTQYF; J gene: TRBJ2-3; D gene: TRBD1; V gene: TRBV5-1
CDR3 protein: CASREGTGYTGELFF; J gene: TRBJ2-2; D gene: TRBD1; V gene: TRBV19
CDR3 protein: CASSGTGNYGYTF; J gene: TRBJ1-2; D gene: TRBD1; V gene: TRBV6-1
CDR3 protein: CASSYSQGQETQYF; J gene: TRBJ2-5; D gene: .; V gene: TRBV6-6
CDR3 protein: CASSGMVSETQYF; J gene: TRBJ2-5; D gene: .; V gene: TRBV6-5
CDR3 protein: CASSLATGVNEQFF; J gene: TRBJ2-1; D gene: TRBD1; V gene: TRBV5-1
CDR3 protein: CASSLMAGSNYGYTF; J gene: TRBJ1-2; D gene: .; V gene: TRBV7-2
CDR3 protein: CASSLFSTGELFF; J gene: TRBJ2-2; D gene: .; V gene: TRBV7-2
CDR3 protein: CASSVGTYNEQFF; J gene: TRBJ2-1; D gene: .; V gene: TRBV9
CDR3 protein: CASSESLPDSLGAEAFF; J gene: TRBJ1-1; D gene: .; V gene: TRBV25-1
CDR3 protein: CAIGTGKPQHF; J gene: TRBJ1-5; D gene: TRBD1; V gene: TRBV6-5
CDR3 protein: CASSHGRSELRIRNTIYF; J gene: TRBJ1-3; D gene: .; V gene: TRBV4-1
CDR3 protein: CASNGGSSGNQPQHF; J gene: TRBJ1-5; D gene: .; V gene: TRBV6-1
CDR3 protein: CASSSRTGAGNTIYF; J gene: TRBJ1-3; D gene: TRBD1; V gene: TRBV9
CDR3 protein: CAWRTTGGAPEQYF; J gene: TRBJ2-7; D gene: TRBD1; V gene: TRBV30
CDR3 protein: CATSRTGRYEQYF; J gene: TRBJ2-7; D gene: .; V gene: TRBV15
CDR3 protein: CASSSDGGFVDEQFF; J gene: TRBJ2-1; D gene: .; V gene: TRBV5-1
CDR3 protein: CASSLEVPGYTF; J gene: TRBJ1-2; D gene: .; V gene: TRBV7-9